These 27 T cell receptor beta chains share one sample of origin, sequenced in a study of shared clonotypes between healthy human individuals. Sequenced by immunoSEQ multiplex PCR; TCRdb stores in-frame clones only, minus some. This table has 1.5 million to 2.5 million clones, approximately 95% appearing once. Terminally differentiated effector memory CD45RA+ cells were excluded from the naive CD8 cells, which were CD45RO-negative and positively selected for CCR7. Sample: naive CD8+ T cells sorted from blood. Receptors were obtained from a man between 18 and 29 years old in good health.

Of note for this clone: This CDR3 is also generated by other DNA sequences in the sample. The genes are TRBV23-1 and TRBJ1-2; D remains ambiguous. TRBV23-1 is known as an ORF, though its function is uncertain. The V end was cut by 5 bases, the J end by 8 bases, with 0 bases between. CDR3 length equals 8 residues. The CDR3 region has the DNA TGCGCCAGCAGTGGCTACACCTTC. Translating gives CASSGYTF.

The gene calls are TRBV6-6 and TRBJ2-1; 10 bases map to TRBD2. The germline V gene encodes CDR1 MNHNY and CDR2 SVGAGI (reference sequence). This CDR3 region has 15 residues. Losses at the gene ends were 5 bases for V and 7 bases for J; bases not matched to a gene: 8. CDR3 DNA: TGTGCCAGCAGTGCTCCGGGTAGCGGGGGGAATGAGCAGTTCTTC. Its translation: CASSAPGSGGNEQFF.

The J gene is TRBJ2-4, the V gene TRBV4-3; 9 bases align to TRBD2. The junction had 13 bases not matched to a gene; V was cut back by 0 bases and J by 1 base. This CDR3 region has 20 residues. CDR1 is LGHNA, CDR2 YSLEER, per germline. DNA of the CDR3: TGCGCCAGCAGCCAAGATCACCTTAGCGGGAGTGGGTTTGCCAAAAACATTCAGTACTTC. Translation gives CASSQDHLSGSGFAKNIQYF.

A word on this clone: At the DNA level, this CDR3 is encoded by other sequences in the same sample as well. V is TRBV6-6 and J is TRBJ2-7, with a possible D match to TRBD1 (5 bases). Trimming took off 0 bases at V and 1 base at J, with 7 bases between the two ends. The CDR3 has 14 amino acids. Germline CDR1 and CDR2: MNHNY and SVGAGI (reference sequence). This CDR3 is CASSYSGPSYEQYF. The CDR3 DNA reads as TGTGCCAGCAGTTACTCGGGGCCGTCCTACGAGCAGTACTTC.

V and J are TRBV27 and TRBJ2-3; 10 bases are a match to TRBD2. The CDR3 sequence is 14 residues long. Germline V gene sequence: CDR1 MNHEY, CDR2 SMNVEV (reference sequence). The V and J ends lost 6 bases and 6 bases, in that order; junction bases with no gene match: 6. This CDR3 is CASRSSGGGDTQYF. DNA for the CDR3: TGTGCCAGCAGGTCTAGCGGGGGTGGGGATACGCAGTATTTT.

The CDR3 DNA reads TGTGCCAGCAGCCAAGCGACAGGGGCCTACGAGCAGTACTTC. Its protein is CASSQATGAYEQYF. The chain uses TRBV4-2 and TRBJ2-7; 8 nucleotides match TRBD1. The CDR3 loop spans 14 amino acids. V was clipped by 1 base and J by 2 bases; unmatched bases: 1. Germline assignment: CDR1 LGHNA and CDR2 YNFKEQ.

The V call is TRBV6-5, the J call TRBJ2-1; 8 bases match TRBD2. From germline, CDR1 is MNHEY and CDR2 SVGAGI. Unmatched junction bases numbered 3, after V lost 2 bases and J lost 9 bases. There are 13 residues in the CDR3. DNA for the CDR3: TGTGCCAGCAGTTACGGCAGCGGGGGTGAGCAGTTCTTC. This codes for CASSYGSGGEQFF.

The J gene is TRBJ2-7, the V gene TRBV6-5, with D possibly TRBD2 on 5 matching bases. The CDR3 has 16 residues. The germline V gene has CDR1 MNHEY and CDR2 SVGAGI. The ends were cut back, 0 bases at V and 0 bases at J, with 12 bases in the middle. The DNA of the CDR3 is TGTGCCAGCAGTTACTCGGAGGCACTAGTCTCCTACGAGCAGTACTTC. It yields the protein CASSYSEALVSYEQYF.

This rearrangement joins TRBV6-6 to TRBJ2-1, with 13 nucleotides matching TRBD2. Trimming removed 6 bases from V and 7 bases from J; junction bases left unmatched: 9. Germline V gene lookup returns CDR1 MNHNY and CDR2 SVGAGI (reference sequence). This CDR3 has 16 amino acids. The CDR3 DNA is TGTGCCAGCAGAGAACTAGCGGGAGGGCCCTGGAATGAGCAGTTCTTC. This translates into CASRELAGGPWNEQFF.

The V gene is TRBV28, the J gene TRBJ2-3; no definite D call. The CDR3 has 14 residues. V was pared by 5 bases and J by 3 bases, with 12 bases between. Germline V gene sequence: CDR1 MDHEN, CDR2 SYDVKM. CDR3 protein: CASSPRAATDTQYF. Written as DNA, the CDR3 is TGTGCCAGCAGTCCCCGGGCAGCAACAGATACGCAGTATTTT.

The chain joins TRBV30 to TRBJ2-7; 7 bases map to TRBD1. From germline, CDR1 is GTSNPN and CDR2 SVGIG (reference sequence). The CDR3 covers 13 residues. V lost 5 bases and J lost 4; bases outside the gene matches: 8. CDR3 amino acids: CAWSYGQAYEQYF. As DNA, the CDR3 is TGTGCCTGGTCGTACGGACAGGCTTACGAGCAGTACTTC.

The chain couples TRBV6-6 to TRBJ2-5; D not certain. Deletions cut 0 bases from V and 2 bases from J, with 4 bases between. This CDR3 comprises 13 residues. Looked up from germline, CDR1 is MNHNY and CDR2 is SVGAGI (reference sequence). The CDR3 spells CASSYSQQETQYF. For the CDR3, the DNA is TGTGCCAGCAGTTACTCCCAGCAAGAGACCCAGTACTTC.

Regarding this clone: Distinct nucleotide sequences in the sample also encode this CDR3. The chain joins TRBV27 to TRBJ1-4; maybe TRBD1 (6 bases). The germline V gene has CDR1 MNHEY and CDR2 SMNVEV (reference sequence). The CDR3 totals 14 residues. The germline V and J ends were trimmed by 7 bases and 8 bases, with 17 bases remaining between them. This chain's CDR3 is CASTLTGGGEKLFF. The CDR3 DNA sequence: TGTGCCAGCACCTTGACAGGTGGAGGAGAAAAACTGTTTTTT.

The chain employs TRBV19 and TRBJ2-3; 8 nucleotides align to TRBD1. Germline-derived CDR1 and CDR2 are LNHDA and SQIVND (reference sequence). The CDR3 is 14 amino acids. The trim removed 5 bases at V and 1 base at J, leaving 2 bases unmatched. CDR3 sequence reads: CASSLTGGTDTQYF. For the CDR3, the DNA is TGTGCCAGTAGTTTGACAGGGGGCACAGATACGCAGTATTTT.

The rearrangement joins TRBV5-8 to TRBJ1-2; D is unclear. Trimming took 6 bases from V and 4 from J, leaving 22 bases between them. The CDR3 has 16 amino acids. Germline lookup yields CDR1 SGHTS and CDR2 YDEGEE. CDR3 sequence reads: CASISRRHLMSYGYTF. The CDR3, as DNA: TGTGCCAGCATCTCTCGGCGGCACCTAATGAGCTATGGCTACACCTTC.

The J gene is TRBJ2-7, the V gene TRBV5-1; D gene uncertain. This CDR3 is built from 14 residues. From germline, CDR1 is SGHRS and CDR2 YFSETQ. The V and J ends lost 2 bases and 2 bases respectively, with 11 bases between them. CDR3 nucleotides: TGCGCCAGCAGCTTAGCAGGTGAGACCTACGAGCAGTACTTC. Residues: CASSLAGETYEQYF.

The chain uses TRBV7-2 and TRBJ2-1, with 7 bases that match TRBD1. V shed 8 bases, J shed 4 bases, and the junction held 23 bases outside the gene matches. The CDR3 sequence is 19 residues long. CDR1 and CDR2 (germline): SGHTA, FQGNSA. CDR3 loop: CASPPGGPKSPKTYNEQFF. The CDR3 nucleotides read TGTGCCAGCCCCCCAGGGGGACCCAAATCCCCGAAGACTTACAATGAGCAGTTCTTC.

A word on this clone: Within the sample, other DNA sequences also encode this same CDR3. The V gene is TRBV4-1, the J gene TRBJ2-7; no clear D gene. The V end lost 1 base, the J end lost 4 bases, and 8 bases lay between the germline ends. Germline loops: CDR1 MGHRA, CDR2 YSYEKL. The CDR3 runs to 13 residues. The CDR3 DNA is TGCGCCAGCAGCCAAGCTCTCACGTACGAGCAGTACTTC. Protein sequence: CASSQALTYEQYF.

Comments on this clone: In the same sample, other DNA sequences code for this CDR3. The chain is built from TRBV7-9 and TRBJ1-2; 9 bases are a match to TRBD1. The trim removed 4 bases at V and 2 bases at J, leaving 2 bases unmatched. The CDR3 consists of 14 residues. Per the germline V gene, CDR1 is SEHNR and CDR2 is FQNEAQ (reference sequence). In DNA form, the CDR3 reads TGTGCCAGCAGCTCAGGACAGGGGAACTATGGCTACACCTTC. Translation gives CASSSGQGNYGYTF.

The gene calls are TRBV7-6 and TRBJ1-1; possibly TRBD1 for D (5 bases). CDR1 is SGHVS, CDR2 FNYEAQ, per germline. The V gene lost 2 bases and the J gene lost 5 bases, with 12 bases spanning the gap. The CDR3 has 14 amino acids. CDR3 DNA sequence: TGTGCCAGCAGCTTATCGGGGGTTGCGACTGAAGCTTTCTTT. It specifies CASSLSGVATEAFF. Supplemented by reference TRBV7-6 and TRBJ1-1, the full variable domain reads GAGVSQSPRYKVTKRGQDVALRCDPISGHVSLYWYRQALGQGPEFLTYFNYEAQQDKSGLPNDRFSAERPEGSISTLTIQRTEQRDSAMYRCASSLSGVATEAFFGQGTRLTVV.

V usage is TRBV6-5 and J usage is TRBJ2-3; 7 bases fit TRBD2. The germline V gene has CDR1 MNHEY and CDR2 SVGAGI. The junction had 11 bases not matched to a gene; V was cut back by 5 bases and J by 6 bases. The CDR3 is 15 residues long. Written as DNA, the CDR3 is TGTGCCAGCAGTCCGACTAGCCAGAGAGGGGATACGCAGTATTTT. It codes for CASSPTSQRGDTQYF.

This chain uses TRBV18 with TRBJ1-1, with 9 nucleotides matching TRBD1. Germline V gene sequence: CDR1 KGHSH, CDR2 LQKENI. CDR3 length: 16 amino acids. V dropped 4 bases and J dropped 3; count of bases not matched to a gene: 9. The CDR3 nucleotides are TGTGCCAGCTCACGAAGTTGGGACAGGGAGGACACTGAAGCTTTCTTT. Translating gives CASSRSWDREDTEAFF.

The rearrangement joins TRBV5-4 to TRBJ1-2, with no clear D. Germline V gene lookup returns CDR1 SGHNT and CDR2 YYREEE (reference sequence). The CDR3 has 12 amino acids. The V and J ends lost 0 bases and 10 bases respectively, with 10 bases between them. The CDR3 protein is CASSLEGSLYTF. CDR3 bases: TGTGCCAGCAGCTTGGAGGGCAGCCTCTACACCTTC.

The gene calls are TRBV6-5 and TRBJ2-3; 8 bases fit TRBD2. The CDR3 has 16 amino acids. V lost 0 bases to trimming and J lost 0 bases; unmatched junction nucleotides: 2. Germline loops: CDR1 MNHEY, CDR2 SVGAGI. The CDR3 region is CASSYSPSGSTDTQYF. Written as DNA, the CDR3 is TGTGCCAGCAGTTACTCGCCTAGCGGGAGCACAGATACGCAGTATTTT.

V is TRBV5-1 and J is TRBJ1-1, with D unclear. The V gene lost 4 bases and the J gene lost 5 bases, with 15 bases spanning the gap. The germline V gene encodes CDR1 SGHRS and CDR2 YFSETQ. This CDR3 region has 14 residues. The CDR3 is CASSVRAVGTEAFF. In DNA, the CDR3 is TGCGCCAGCAGCGTTCGGGCCGTGGGGACTGAAGCTTTCTTT.

This clone appeared a few times. Other DNA sequences within the sample encode an identical CDR3. This CDR3 is CASSFTDTQYF. CDR3 in DNA: TGTGCCAGCAGCTTCACAGATACGCAGTATTTT. J is TRBJ2-3 and V is TRBV7-8, with D hard to call. Trimming removed 3 bases at V and 2 bases at J, with 0 bases between. CDR1 is SGHVS and CDR2 is FQNEAQ in the germline V gene. This CDR3 spans 11 amino acids.

The gene calls are TRBV7-9 and TRBJ2-7; D possibly matches TRBD1 or TRBD2 (5 bases each). The germline CDR1 and CDR2 sequences are SEHNR and FQNEAQ (reference sequence). The CDR3 loop spans 17 amino acids. V dropped 4 bases and J dropped 2 bases, with 21 bases sitting between them. The DNA for the CDR3 is TGTGCCAGCAGCTCAGGGAGAGTGGGCAGGCGTCCCTACGAGCAGTACTTC. Protein product: CASSSGRVGRRPYEQYF.